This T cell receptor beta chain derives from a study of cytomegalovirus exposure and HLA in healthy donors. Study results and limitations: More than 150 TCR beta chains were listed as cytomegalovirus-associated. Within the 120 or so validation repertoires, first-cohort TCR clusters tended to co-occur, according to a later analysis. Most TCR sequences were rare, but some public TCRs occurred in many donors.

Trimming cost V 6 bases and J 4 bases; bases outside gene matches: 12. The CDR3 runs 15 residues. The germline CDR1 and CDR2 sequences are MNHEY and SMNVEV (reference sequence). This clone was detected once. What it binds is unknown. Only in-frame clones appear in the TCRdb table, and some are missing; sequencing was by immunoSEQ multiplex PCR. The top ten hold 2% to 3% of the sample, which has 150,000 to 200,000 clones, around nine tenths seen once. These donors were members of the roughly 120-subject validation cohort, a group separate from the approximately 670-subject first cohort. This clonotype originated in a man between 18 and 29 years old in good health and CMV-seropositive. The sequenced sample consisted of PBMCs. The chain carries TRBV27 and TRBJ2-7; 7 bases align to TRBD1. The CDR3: CASSQEKGARYEQYF. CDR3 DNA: TGTGCCAGCAGCCAAGAAAAGGGGGCTCGGTACGAGCAGTACTTC.